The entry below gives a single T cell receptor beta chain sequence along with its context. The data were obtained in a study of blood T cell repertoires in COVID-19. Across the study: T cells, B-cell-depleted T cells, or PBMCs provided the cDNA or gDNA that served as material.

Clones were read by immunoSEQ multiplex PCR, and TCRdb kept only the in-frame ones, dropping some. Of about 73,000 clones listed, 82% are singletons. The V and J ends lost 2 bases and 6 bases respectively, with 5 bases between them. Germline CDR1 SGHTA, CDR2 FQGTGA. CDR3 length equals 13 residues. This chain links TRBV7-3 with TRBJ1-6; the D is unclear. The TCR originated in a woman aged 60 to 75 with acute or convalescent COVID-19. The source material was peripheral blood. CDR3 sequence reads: CASSLLSNSPLHF. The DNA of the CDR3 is TGTGCCAGCAGCTTATTGAGTAATTCACCCCTCCACTTT. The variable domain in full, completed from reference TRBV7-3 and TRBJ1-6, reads GAGVSQTPSNKVTEKGKYVELRCDPISGHTALYWYRQSLGQGPEFLIYFQGTGAADDSGLPNDRFFAVRPEGSVSTLKIQRTERGDSAVYLCASSLLSNSPLHFGNGTRLTVT.